This T cell receptor (beta chain) is drawn from a study of control samples from healthy donors and cancer patients. Germline CDR1 GTSNPN, CDR2 SVGIG (reference sequence). CDR3 length equals 13 residues. Trimming removed 2 bases at V and 10 bases at J, with 14 bases between. Sequencing was performed with immunoSEQ multiplex PCR; in TCRdb, only in-frame clones are kept and a portion is missing. The sample includes 65,000 to 95,000 clones, over 75% of them seen just once. The TCR comes from a man between 45 and 60 years old in good health. The sequencing sample was made of blood. This chain connects TRBV30 to TRBJ1-4; a weak D match, TRBD1 (5 bases). CDR3 nucleotide sequence: TGTGCCTGGAGTCTGGACACAAGACGAAAACTGTTTTTT. Its translation is CAWSLDTRRKLFF.